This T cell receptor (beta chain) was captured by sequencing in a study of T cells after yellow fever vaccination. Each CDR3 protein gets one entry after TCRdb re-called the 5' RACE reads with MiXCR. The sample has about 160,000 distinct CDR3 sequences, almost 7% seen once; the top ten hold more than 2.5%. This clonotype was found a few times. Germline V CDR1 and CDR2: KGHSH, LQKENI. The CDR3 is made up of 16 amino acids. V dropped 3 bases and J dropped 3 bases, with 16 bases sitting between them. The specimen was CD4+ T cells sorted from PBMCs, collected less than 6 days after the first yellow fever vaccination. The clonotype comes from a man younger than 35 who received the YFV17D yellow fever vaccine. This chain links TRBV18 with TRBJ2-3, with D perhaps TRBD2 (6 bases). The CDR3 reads CASSPTLTSPTDTQYF. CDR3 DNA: TGTGCCAGCTCACCTACTCTGACTAGTCCTACAGATACGCAGTATTTT. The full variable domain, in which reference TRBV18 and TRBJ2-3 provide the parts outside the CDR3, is NAGVMQNPRHLVRRRGQEARLRCSPMKGHSHVYWYRQLPEEGLKFMVYLQKENIIDESGMPKERFSAEFPKEGPSILRIQQVVRGDSAAYFCASSPTLTSPTDTQYFGPGTRLTVL.